The clone carrying this T cell receptor beta chain has at least ten counts. What it binds is unknown. For TCRbeta, the library was prepared with unique molecular identifiers. Via MiXCR, TCRdb re-called the PCR reads, giving one row per CDR3 protein. This sample yields 220,000 or so distinct CDR3 sequences, of which 6.5% to 9% are seen a single time; 6% to 7% belongs to the top ten. This sample was taken from a study of T-cell reconstitution after alpha-beta-depleted transplantation in children. The CDR3 spans 17 residues. With V trimmed by 5 bases and J by 12 bases, 15 bases remained unmatched. Study-wide points: After transplant, high TCRbeta diversity at day 60 in some patients arose from surviving recipient T cells and thymic progenitors. Expanded graft clones, several hundred of them, were reportedly the source of alpha-beta T cells about two months after transplant.

The sample here was PBMCs, mostly from graft donor cells, taken 180 days after TCRalphabeta/CD19-depleted stem cell transplant. This TCR was sampled from a male patient younger than 18 who had a stem cell transplant for acute lymphoblastic leukemia, so the T cells may come from the graft donor. V gene TRBV12-3 or TRBV12-4 combines with J gene TRBJ2-1, with TRBD2 identical over 14 bases. CDR3 bases: TGTGCCAGCAGTCTCCCGACTAGCGGGGGGGTCCCCCGGGTGCAGTTCTTC. Translation: CASSLPTSGGVPRVQFF.